A selection of T cell receptor beta chains follows, all from one sample in a study of cytomegalovirus exposure and HLA in healthy donors. Using immunoSEQ multiplex PCR, the repertoire was profiled, and TCRdb retains in-frame clones only, with some absent. This table holds under 200,000 clones, about four fifths found once. Sequenced sample: PBMCs. These receptors originate from a male donor in good health and CMV-seronegative. The CDR3 runs from the conserved cysteine through the conserved F or W. Each record gives: D gene, clone size, V gene, J gene, CDR3 protein, CDR3 DNA. A D gene is named only where the DNA matches it firmly. Size values are once, few and many counts, or a class for expanded clones, and some rows have none.

D: NA
size: once
V: TRBV5-4
J: TRBJ1-1
CDR3: CASSLAAGSNTEAFF
DNA: TGTGCCAGCAGCTTGGCGGCAGGGTCGAACACTGAAGCTTTCTTT

D: NA
size: NA
V: TRBV7-2
J: TRBJ2-1
CDR3: CASNPGAYNEQFF
DNA: TGTGCCAGCAACCCGGGGGCCTACAATGAGCAGTTCTTC

D: TRBD1
size: NA
V: TRBV10-3
J: TRBJ1-2
CDR3: CAISYGTEANYGYTF
DNA: TGTGCCATCAGTTACGGGACAGAAGCTAACTATGGCTACACCTTC

D: NA
size: few
V: TRBV19
J: TRBJ1-6
CDR3: CASSMQGPSSYNSPLHF
DNA: TGTGCCAGTAGTATGCAGGGGCCGAGCTCCTATAATTCACCCCTCCACTTT

D: NA
size: NA
V: TRBV7-9
J: TRBJ1-2
CDR3: CASSYQAINYGYTF
DNA: TGTGCCAGCAGCTACCAAGCGATCAACTATGGCTACACCTTC

D: NA
size: NA
V: TRBV7-9
J: TRBJ2-1
CDR3: CASSPQGAGSSYNEQFF
DNA: TGTGCCAGCAGTCCCCAAGGGGCCGGGAGCTCCTACAATGAGCAGTTCTTC

D: NA
size: few
V: TRBV27
J: TRBJ2-1
CDR3: CASSLVRDNEQFF
DNA: TGTGCCAGCAGTTTAGTTAGAGACAATGAGCAGTTCTTC

D: NA
size: NA
V: TRBV6-5
J: TRBJ1-2
CDR3: CASSYPGAVSGYTF
DNA: TGTGCCAGCAGTTACCCCGGAGCAGTGTCTGGCTACACCTTC

D: TRBD2
size: NA
V: TRBV5-4
J: TRBJ2-5
CDR3: CASSGGGIGETQYF
DNA: TGTGCCAGCAGCGGGGGGGGGATCGGGGAGACCCAGTACTTC

D: NA
size: NA
V: TRBV4-1
J: TRBJ2-4
CDR3: CASSQAAGANIQYF
DNA: TGCGCCAGCAGCCAGGCCGCGGGGGCAAACATTCAGTACTTC

D: TRBD2
size: NA
V: TRBV4-2
J: TRBJ2-4
CDR3: CASSQAAGVAKNIQYF
DNA: TGTGCCAGCAGCCAAGCAGCGGGAGTAGCCAAAAACATTCAGTACTTC